These T cell receptor beta chains were read from a single sample in a study of T cells after yellow fever vaccination. TCRdb re-derived calls from the 5' RACE reads in MiXCR, one entry per CDR3 protein. The table includes roughly 330,000 distinct CDR3 sequences, 3% to 4.5% detected once. The input for sequencing was PBMCs, taken 5 days after the yellow fever booster vaccination. These receptors all come from a young man who received the YFV17D yellow fever vaccine. Each CDR3 is given with its conserved first and last residue. The D gene is left open where the match is weak. Rows give clone size only sometimes, using once, few, many, or a class for an expanded clone.

v_gene,abundance,d_gene,j_gene,CDR3nt,CDR3aa
TRBV4-3,few,TRBD1,TRBJ2-2,TGCGCCAGCAGCCAAAGGACAGGGGGGAACACCGGGGAGCTGTTTTTT,CASSQRTGGNTGELFF
TRBV11-2,many,TRBD2,TRBJ2-5,TGTGCCAGCAGCCAAAAGCTAGCGGGGCCCCACCAAGAGACCCAGTACTTC,CASSQKLAGPHQETQYF
TRBV19,.,.,TRBJ1-5,TGTGCCAGTAGTTACTGGGCAAATCAGCCCCAGCATTTT,CASSYWANQPQHF
TRBV5-1,.,.,TRBJ2-6,TGCGCCAGCCGCAGTAGGACCACGGCACAGGATGGGGCCAACGTCCTGACTTTC,CASRSRTTAQDGANVLTF
TRBV5-6,.,.,TRBJ2-1,TGTGCCAGCAGCCAGATCACATTGAGCTCCTACAATGAGCAGTTCTTC,CASSQITLSSYNEQFF
TRBV29-1,few,.,TRBJ2-5,TGCAGCGCCAAGCAAGAGACCCAGTACTTC,CSAKQETQYF
TRBV7-9,.,.,TRBJ1-3,TGTGCCAGCAGCTTCGGCAGGGCCACCTCTGGAAACACCATATATTTT,CASSFGRATSGNTIYF
TRBV9,few,TRBD1,TRBJ2-5,TGTGCCAGCAGCGTAGCTGGGACAGAACAAGAGACCCAGTACTTC,CASSVAGTEQETQYF
TRBV12-3/TRBV12-4,many,.,TRBJ1-1,TGTGCCAGCCAAGCACTGAGGGAGGGCACTGAAGCTTTCTTT,CASQALREGTEAFF
TRBV7-2,.,TRBD2,TRBJ2-5,TGTGCCAGCAGCTTCAAATGGCTAGCGGGGGGGCTGTCAGAAGAGACCCAGTACTTC,CASSFKWLAGGLSEETQYF
TRBV12-3/TRBV12-4,.,.,TRBJ1-2,TGTGCCAGTCGGGAATCTTCGAATGGCTACACCTTC,CASRESSNGYTF
TRBV15,few,.,TRBJ2-5,TGTGCCACCAGCAGCCGACAGCCGCAAGAGACCCAGTACTTC,CATSSRQPQETQYF
TRBV4-1,.,.,TRBJ1-2,TGCGCCAGCAGCCCCGACGGGTTCTATGGCTACACCTTC,CASSPDGFYGYTF
TRBV6-6,many,TRBD1,TRBJ1-6,TGTGCCAGCACCTTAGACAGGGCTAATTCACCCCTCCACTTT,CASTLDRANSPLHF
TRBV7-2,.,.,TRBJ2-3,TGTGCCAGTAGGGGGGGGGGCACAGATACGCAGTATTTT,CASRGGGTDTQYF
TRBV2,few,.,TRBJ2-1,TGTGCCAGCACGAGGGGGGGACCGTACAATGAGCAGTTCTTC,CASTRGGPYNEQFF
TRBV18,.,.,TRBJ2-3,TGTGCCAGCTCACCACGTACACTAGCAGCTACAGATACGCAGTATTTT,CASSPRTLAATDTQYF
TRBV7-6,.,.,TRBJ2-5,TGTGCCAGCAGCTTAGGAGGGGAGGTTCCATCGGCCCAGTACTTC,CASSLGGEVPSAQYF
TRBV20-1,many,.,TRBJ2-4,TGCAGTGCTAGAGGCGCCAACATTCAGTACTTC,CSARGANIQYF
TRBV6-5,.,TRBD2,TRBJ2-3,TGTGCCAGCGGGACTAGCGTGGATACGCAGTATTTT,CASGTSVDTQYF
TRBV2,few,.,TRBJ2-3,TGTGCCACCCCCTACGACCCTAGTGATACGCAGTATTTT,CATPYDPSDTQYF
TRBV6-2/TRBV6-3,few,.,TRBJ1-5,TGTGCCAGCAGAAAGGGGCAGAGGGGTCAGCCCCAGCATTTT,CASRKGQRGQPQHF
TRBV4-1,many,.,TRBJ1-1,TGCGCCAGCAGCCTTACCCAACCGACGCCATGGACGGCGATGAACACTGAAGCTTTCTTT,CASSLTQPTPWTAMNTEAFF
TRBV5-1,many,.,TRBJ1-1,TGCGCCAGCAGCTTTTCTTCCGACACTGAAGCTTTCTTT,CASSFSSDTEAFF
TRBV24-1,many,TRBD1,TRBJ2-1,TGTGCCACCAGTGAACCGGGACAGGGGGCCGATGAGCAGTTCTTC,CATSEPGQGADEQFF
TRBV10-3,few,.,TRBJ1-1,TGTGCCATCGCGGCAGACATGGAGAACACTGAAGCTTTCTTT,CAIAADMENTEAFF
TRBV12-3/TRBV12-4,few,TRBD1,TRBJ2-5,TGTGCCAGCAGCCCCGGACAGGCTAAAGAGACCCAGTACTTC,CASSPGQAKETQYF
TRBV5-1,many,TRBD2,TRBJ2-3,TGCGCCAGCAGCTTAGGGACTATCACAGATACGCAGTATTTT,CASSLGTITDTQYF
TRBV6-1,many,.,TRBJ1-2,TGTGCCAGCAGTGGGGGGTCAGGTGGCTACACCTTC,CASSGGSGGYTF
TRBV25-1,medium-sized,.,TRBJ2-3,TGTGCCAGCACATCAGGGGCTGGCACAGATACGCAGTATTTT,CASTSGAGTDTQYF
TRBV4-3,few,.,TRBJ2-1,TGCGCCAGCAGCCAAGAGGGGAGGAATGAGCAGTTCTTC,CASSQEGRNEQFF
TRBV4-1,many,.,TRBJ1-6,TGCGCCAGCAGCCAAGAGCACAGGCCGAATTCACCCCTCCACTTT,CASSQEHRPNSPLHF
TRBV7-2,.,TRBD2,TRBJ2-1,TGTGCCAGCAGCCCTATAGCGGGCTCCTACAATGAGCAGTTCTTC,CASSPIAGSYNEQFF
TRBV27,.,TRBD1,TRBJ1-5,TGTGCCAGCAGTTCCGACAGGGCAAATCAGCCCCAGCATTTT,CASSSDRANQPQHF
TRBV20-1,many,.,TRBJ2-6,TGCAGTGCTAGGGCCCCAGGGAGTAGTGGGGCCAACGTCCTGACTTTC,CSARAPGSSGANVLTF
TRBV20-1,.,.,TRBJ1-2,TGCAGTGCCGCCGATCCCTGGAGCTATGGCTACACCTTC,CSAADPWSYGYTF
TRBV7-3,few,TRBD2,TRBJ2-1,TGTGCCAGCAGCTTTTACCGGGGGGGCCTAGATGAGCAGTTCTTC,CASSFYRGGLDEQFF
TRBV20-1,.,.,TRBJ2-7,TGCAGTGCTAGCTCCGGCTACGAGCAGTACTTC,CSASSGYEQYF